Below, 18 T cell receptor beta chains from the same sample are listed, as sequenced in a study of graft-versus-host responses after intestinal transplantation. Assay used: immunoSEQ multiplex PCR; TCRdb lists only in-frame clones, some missing. The profile covers some 8,000 clones, with 95% to 98% appearing a single time and 0.24% taken by the ten largest. Specimen: PBMCs, collected 23 days after intestinal transplant. The receptor set was obtained from a human patient who received an intestinal transplant, so some T cells may come from the graft donor.

This chain uses TRBV7-3 with TRBJ2-1; perhaps TRBD2 as D (6 bases). This CDR3 contains 14 residues. From germline, CDR1 is SGHTA and CDR2 FQGTGA. The V end was cut by 3 bases, the J end by 5 bases, with 11 bases between. The CDR3 here is CASSFPGLNNEQFF. CDR3 DNA sequence: TGTGCCAGCAGCTTCCCGGGACTCAACAATGAGCAGTTCTTC.

CDR3 DNA: TGTGCCAGCAGTTTAAGTTACGCAGATACGCAGTATTTT. Translating it yields CASSLSYADTQYF. This chain joins TRBV27 and TRBJ2-3, with no clear D. Per germline, CDR1 MNHEY and CDR2 SMNVEV (reference sequence). The ends were cut back, 2 bases at V and 4 bases at J, with 7 bases in the middle. This CDR3 is built from 13 residues.

V and J are TRBV27 and TRBJ2-5, with a tentative D call TRBD2 (5 bases). CDR3 length: 13 amino acids. Germline lookup yields CDR1 MNHEY and CDR2 SMNVEV (reference sequence). The V gene lost 6 bases and the J gene lost 7 bases, with 15 bases spanning the gap. DNA for the CDR3: TGTGCCAGCAGCCAGCTCCCGGGGTGGACCCAGTACTTC. This translates into CASSQLPGWTQYF.

With respect to this clone: At one boundary the junction diverges from the germline segment, which might be a read error. The gene calls are TRBV5-3 and TRBJ2-3; the D call may be TRBD1 or TRBD2 (5 bases each). TRBV5-3 is filed as an ORF, its function uncertain. The CDR3 is 14 amino acids. CDR3 bases: TGTGCCAGCAGCTTGGATTCGGGGCCAGATACGCAGTATTTT. As protein: CASSLDSGPDTQYF.

V and J are TRBV2 and TRBJ2-7, with 7 bases aligning to TRBD2. CDR1 and CDR2 from the germline V gene are SNHLY and FYNNEI. The junction had 8 bases not matched to a gene; V was cut back by 5 bases and J by 4 bases. The CDR3 is made up of 14 amino acids. CDR3 sequence: CASSFRDYQYEQYF. DNA of the CDR3: TGTGCCAGCAGTTTTAGGGACTACCAATACGAGCAGTACTTC.

The J gene is TRBJ1-1, the V gene TRBV7-6; D not resolved. The V gene lost 1 base and the J gene lost 7 bases, with 10 bases spanning the gap. The CDR3 contains 13 residues. CDR1 and CDR2 from the germline V gene are SGHVS and FNYEAQ. The CDR3 DNA follows: TGTGCCAGCAGCTTAGGGCAGATAAATGAAGCTTTCTTT. Protein sequence: CASSLGQINEAFF.

J is TRBJ2-7 and V is TRBV19, with a tentative D call TRBD2 (7 bases). Germline lookup yields CDR1 LNHDA and CDR2 SQIVND (reference sequence). The length of the CDR3 is 15 residues. V was pared by 3 bases and J by 2 bases, with 14 bases between. The CDR3 region is CASSMGGGSPYEQYF. The DNA of the CDR3 is TGTGCCAGTAGTATGGGGGGCGGGAGCCCCTACGAGCAGTACTTC.

The chain is built from TRBV9 and TRBJ2-5; TRBD2 agrees at 13 bases. Germline-derived CDR1 and CDR2 are SGDLS and YYNGEE. Germline trimming cut 2 bases from V and 5 bases from J; bases unmatched to any gene: 15. The CDR3 is 19 amino acids. The CDR3 DNA follows: TGTGCCAGCAGCGTGGGGGGAGGGATGACTAGCGGGAGGAGGGAGACCCAGTACTTC. This gives the protein CASSVGGGMTSGRRETQYF.

The V gene is TRBV27, the J gene TRBJ2-3; TRBD2 aligns across 8 bases. V trimming: 6 bases; J trimming: 4 bases; junction bases outside the gene matches: 12. The germline V gene has CDR1 MNHEY and CDR2 SMNVEV (reference sequence). There are 16 residues in the CDR3. The DNA of the CDR3 is TGTGCCAGCAGAAGGCTAGCGGGCTCCTACTCAGATACGCAGTATTTT. Translated, it gives CASRRLAGSYSDTQYF.

The rearrangement uses TRBV2 and TRBJ2-3; D possibly uses TRBD1 or TRBD2 (6 bases each). CDR3 length: 14 amino acids. V was shortened by 3 bases and J by 2 bases, with 9 bases between the two germline ends. Germline V gene data show CDR1 as SNHLY and CDR2 as FYNNEI. The CDR3 coding sequence is TGTGCCAGCAGTGATCGGGGGCACACAGATACGCAGTATTTT. Protein: CASSDRGHTDTQYF.

The CDR3 spells CASSPPSQETQYF. The CDR3 DNA reads as TGTGCCAGCAGCCCCCCCAGCCAAGAGACCCAGTACTTC. The rearrangement links TRBV13 to TRBJ2-5, with D unresolved. The length of the CDR3 is 13 residues. Trimming took 5 bases from V and 1 from J, leaving 8 bases between them. Looked up from germline, CDR1 is PRHDT and CDR2 is FYEKMQ (reference sequence).

The chain combines TRBV29-1 with TRBJ1-1; 8 nucleotides agree with TRBD1. The trim removed 6 bases at V and 6 bases at J, leaving 6 bases unmatched. This CDR3 spans 12 amino acids. Germline assignment: CDR1 SQVTM and CDR2 ANQGSEA. The CDR3 DNA sequence: TGCAGCGTCCTCGGACAGGGACCTGAAGCTTTCTTT. This sequence encodes CSVLGQGPEAFF.

The count of this clone is one. V gene TRBV13 combines with J gene TRBJ2-6; D is possibly TRBD2 (5 bases). The CDR3 consists of 16 residues. The germline V gene has CDR1 PRHDT and CDR2 FYEKMQ (reference sequence). Trimming shortened V by 0 bases and J by 0 bases, and 6 bases separated the two germline ends. The CDR3 nucleotides read TGTGCCAGCAGCTTAGGCGGGATCTCTGGGGCCAACGTCCTGACTTTC. Translated, it gives CASSLGGISGANVLTF.

The chain carries TRBV6-5 and TRBJ1-1; D is ambiguous. The CDR3 is 13 amino acids. CDR1 and CDR2 (germline): MNHEY, SVGAGI. Trimming cost V 2 bases and J 4 bases, with 8 bases left between them. CDR3 amino acids: CASSYREATEAFF. Written as DNA, the CDR3 is TGTGCCAGCAGTTACAGGGAGGCCACTGAAGCTTTCTTT.

The rearrangement uses TRBV19 and TRBJ2-7; D may be TRBD2 (6 bases). The CDR3 contains 14 residues. Between the trimmed V and J ends, which lost 3 bases and 5 bases, there was a span of 14 bases. The germline V gene has CDR1 LNHDA and CDR2 SQIVND (reference sequence). The CDR3 DNA is TGTGCCAGTAGTATGGTTCATGGGGGGAACGAGCAGTACTTC. Residues: CASSMVHGGNEQYF.

This rearrangement joins TRBV6-5 to TRBJ2-7, with 11 bases identical to TRBD2. Germline CDR1 reads MNHEY; CDR2 reads SVGAGI. The CDR3 is made up of 13 amino acids. Trimming at V came to 7 bases and at J to 4 bases, leaving 3 bases not matched to a gene. The CDR3 region has the DNA TGTGCCAGCACGACTAGCGGGACTTACGAGCAGTACTTC. This gives the protein CASTTSGTYEQYF.

This chain uses TRBV4-1 with TRBJ2-7, with TRBD2 identical over 9 bases. The V gene's germline CDR1 is MGHRA and CDR2 YSYEKL. V shed 6 bases and J 0 bases; nucleotides not matched to a gene: 6. The CDR3 extends over 15 amino acids. The CDR3 DNA follows: TGCGCCAGCAGTCCAGCGGGAGGTAACTCCTACGAGCAGTACTTC. Protein product: CASSPAGGNSYEQYF.

V is TRBV27 and J is TRBJ2-7; 11 positions match TRBD2. V dropped 5 bases and J dropped 7; count of bases not matched to a gene: 10. The CDR3 is made up of 15 amino acids. The V gene's germline CDR1 is MNHEY and CDR2 SMNVEV (reference sequence). The CDR3 nucleotides are TGTGCCAGCAGTGCACTACTAGCGGGAGCGCGGGAGCAGTACTTC. Residues: CASSALLAGAREQYF.